Listed below are T cell receptor beta chains from one sample, sequenced in a study of CD8+ T cells in alopecia areata. Using immunoSEQ multiplex PCR, the repertoire was profiled, and TCRdb retains in-frame clones only, with some absent. The sample has 140,000 to 150,000 clones; approximately 50% are singletons. The material was CD4+ T cells sorted from blood, obtained at week 0. The receptor source for this set is a human donor with alopecia areata. Each CDR3 is given with its conserved first and last residue. D genes are given only for firm matches. Clone size is given for some rows only: seen once, a few or many times, or a class if the clone is expanded.

>few|TRBJ2-5|TRBV29-1|-
TGCAGCGCCGGAGGGATCCAGGAGACCCAGTACTTC
CSAGGIQETQYF
>few|TRBJ2-2|TRBV7-9|-
TGTGCCAGCAGCTTTAGAGAAAGAGCCACCGGGGAGCTGTTTTTT
CASSFRERATGELFF
>once|TRBJ1-2|TRBV2|TRBD1
TGTGCCAGCAGTGCAGGGGGCAATGGCTACACCTTC
CASSAGGNGYTF
>few|TRBJ1-2|TRBV5-6|-
TGTGCCAGCAGAGTATCTAACTATGGCTACACCTTC
CASRVSNYGYTF
>few|TRBJ2-7|TRBV9|-
TGTGCCAGCACTCGGGACGCGGGGACTCTCTACGAGCAGTACTTC
CASTRDAGTLYEQYF
>few|TRBJ2-3|TRBV30|-
TGTGCCTGGAGTGTAGAGTGGGATACGCAGTATTTT
CAWSVEWDTQYF
>-|TRBJ2-5|TRBV5-1|TRBD2
TGCGCCAGCAGCAAAAGCGGGGCCACCCAAGAGACCCAGTACTTC
CASSKSGATQETQYF
>many|TRBJ2-2|TRBV9|TRBD1
TGTGCCAGCAGCGTAGACCCAGGGGGCACCGGGGAGCTGTTTTTT
CASSVDPGGTGELFF
>-|TRBJ2-1|TRBV5-1|-
TGCGCCAGCAGCCCTAACTGGGGGAGCTATGAGCAGTTCTTC
CASSPNWGSYEQFF
>-|TRBJ1-1|TRBV5-1|TRBD1
TGCGCCAGCAGCTTGGTAGGGGGCGCTTACACTGAAGCTTTCTTT
CASSLVGGAYTEAFF
>few|TRBJ1-2|TRBV4-2|TRBD1
TGTGCCAGCAGCCAAGAAGGGACAGGGGTCGGCTACACCTTC
CASSQEGTGVGYTF
>few|TRBJ2-1|TRBV30|-
TGTGCCTGGGAGATCCGGGGCCAGCAGTTCTTC
CAWEIRGQQFF
>-|TRBJ2-4|TRBV7-9|TRBD2
TGTGCCAGCAGCCCGGGGGGGATAGCCAAAAACATTCAGTACTTC
CASSPGGIAKNIQYF
>-|TRBJ2-3|TRBV29-1|-
TGCAGCACGTGGGAGCGGACCCTCACAGATACGCAGTATTTT
CSTWERTLTDTQYF
>-|TRBJ1-4|TRBV7-2|-
TGTGCCAGCAGCTTAGGGGCTCGAAGAACTAATGAAAAACTGTTTTTT
CASSLGARRTNEKLFF
>-|TRBJ2-2|TRBV29-1|-
TGCAGCGTTACCAGGGGCGCCGGGGAGCTGTTTTTT
CSVTRGAGELFF
>-|TRBJ2-7|TRBV5-6|-
TGTGCCAGCAGCTTGGGGTCCTCCTACGAGCAGTACTTC
CASSLGSSYEQYF
>-|TRBJ1-4|TRBV5-1|TRBD1
TGCGCCAGCGGACAGGATTGGGGTAATGAAAAACTGTTTTTT
CASGQDWGNEKLFF
>few|TRBJ1-2|TRBV6-5|-
TGTGCCAGCAGTAGACAGACAGGCAACTATGGCTACACCTTC
CASSRQTGNYGYTF
>-|TRBJ2-5|TRBV25-1|-
TGTGCCAGCAGTGCCGAGGACTATCAAGAGACCCAGTACTTC
CASSAEDYQETQYF
>few|TRBJ2-6|TRBV29-1|-
TGCAGCGTTGAAGATGGGATAGCGACTGGGGCCAACGTCCTGACTTTC
CSVEDGIATGANVLTF
>-|TRBJ2-1|TRBV23-1|-
TGCGCCAGCAGTCAGGGGGCGGGGGCCTACAATGAGCAGTTCTTC
CASSQGAGAYNEQFF
>-|TRBJ2-1|TRBV2|-
TGTGCCAGCAGTGAAGCGCTAGGGTTGGGGCAGTTCTTC
CASSEALGLGQFF
>-|TRBJ1-2|TRBV2|TRBD1
TGTGCCAGCAGTCAGGGGACAGTTAGTGGCTACACCTTC
CASSQGTVSGYTF
>few|TRBJ2-1|TRBV5-1|TRBD2
TGCGCCAGCAGCCTTACTAGCGGATCCTACAATGAGCAGTTCTTC
CASSLTSGSYNEQFF
>-|TRBJ2-2|TRBV2|TRBD2
TGTGCCAGCGGCCTAGCGGGAGGCCGAACCGGGGAGCTGTTTTTT
CASGLAGGRTGELFF
>-|TRBJ1-5|TRBV2|-
TGTGCCAGCACCGTTGGAGCTTATAGCAATCAGCCCCAGCATTTT
CASTVGAYSNQPQHF
>-|TRBJ2-3|TRBV9|TRBD2
TGTGCCAGCAGCGTAGGAGTAGCGGGAGGAACAGATACGCAGTATTTT
CASSVGVAGGTDTQYF
>few|TRBJ1-1|TRBV5-1|-
TGCGCCAGCTCCGAGGTAGGGCCCCAGGTCACTGAAGCTTTCTTT
CASSEVGPQVTEAFF
>-|TRBJ2-2|TRBV5-1|TRBD1
TGCGCCAGCATCAGGGGGCCGAACACCGGGGAGCTGTTTTTT
CASIRGPNTGELFF